The clone carrying this TCR beta chain has a handful of counts. The data derive from a study of beta chain features in type 1 diabetes. Expressed TCRB transcripts got sequenced, as all isolated RNA was reverse transcribed. Here immunoSEQ multiplex PCR was the method, and the copy in TCRdb shows in-frame clones only, minus some. Of around 450,000 clones detected, approximately 10% appear once; the ten largest clones hold over 0.04%. CDR1 is MNHNY, CDR2 SVGAGI, per germline (reference sequence). The CDR3 consists of 12 residues. The V end was cut by 7 bases, the J end by 8 bases, with 14 bases between. The sample consisted of naive CD4+ T cells from blood. This TCR was sampled from a woman younger than 30 in good health. The V call is TRBV6-6, the J call TRBJ1-1, with D tentatively TRBD1 (5 bases). The CDR3 nucleotides are TGTGCCAGCACCTCACAGGTATTGGAAGCTTTCTTT. It encodes CASTSQVLEAFF.